This TCR beta chain was sequenced during a study of CD8 T cells in Susac syndrome. cDNA came from approximately 0.5 to 1 ug RNA primed by random hexamers. By means of immunoSEQ multiplex PCR, TCR beta CDR3 spanning 54 Vbeta and 13 Jbeta underwent amplification. One entry per CDR3 protein, called by TCRdb with MiXCR from the immunoSEQ multiplex PCR reads. The table shows fewer than 150,000 distinct CDR3 sequences, with approximately 95% occurring only once. Controls comprised healthy donors matched for age and sex. The TEMRA cells underwent FACS enrichment, while the CD8+ and CD4+ T cells underwent negative isolation. This clonotype was counted a single time. The CDR3 totals 14 residues. Germline V gives CDR1 LNHDA, CDR2 SQIVND (reference sequence). The J segment lost 5 bases and the V segment lost 5 bases, leaving 9 bases of the junction unmatched.

The rearrangement joins TRBV19 to TRBJ2-7; TRBD2 matches 7 bases. Sequences were obtained from CD8+ T cells from PBMCs. The clonotype was recovered from a human donor in good health. This chain's CDR3 is CASSYAGVPDEQYF. CDR3 DNA: TGTGCCAGTAGTTATGCGGGGGTTCCCGACGAGCAGTACTTC.